This entry is about one T cell receptor beta chain. This clonotype was observed a few times. What antigen it recognizes has not been identified. No base quality information exists; no much larger clone differs at one position. This entry comes from a study of T-cell memory formation after mild COVID-19 (dated by TCRdb to about 2021). Study-level background: TCR sequence clusters from the two donors were largely donor specific. T-cell clones expanding and contracting after mild COVID-19 in two donors were tracked by longitudinal TCRalpha and TCRbeta repertoire sequencing. The cohort was made up of two young adult volunteers, one female and one male, who were previously healthy. Here is what the overall study found, with its caveats: SARS-CoV-2 specificity of the second-wave clones peaking on day 37 was not confirmed. Clones contracting from day 15 to 85 had balanced CD4/CD8 phenotypes, while a second wave expanding from day 15 to 37 was biased towards CD4+. The study covered only a couple of mild cases, and larger cohorts including severe cases with pre-infection samples were considered necessary. Contracting CD4+ clones turned up mainly in the CM and EM memory subsets, whereas EMRA was where CD8+ clones were enriched. Some responding clones were found in pre-infection memory, which suggests that pre-existing cross-reactive memory T cells took part in the SARS-CoV-2 response.

The instrument given in TCRdb is Illumina NovaSeq 6000. TCRalpha and TCRbeta cDNA libraries were built by 5'RACE with constant-segment primers, adding sample barcodes and unique molecular identifiers. Trizol reagent was used to extract RNA from every sample. The libraries were amplified in two PCR steps, and the second step added a second sample barcode and Illumina TruSeq adapters. The libraries were sequenced on an Illumina NovaSeq using 2 x 150 bp paired-end reads. For the original study's pipeline: The reads were demultiplexed and collapsed into UMI-guided consensus sequences using migec v1.2.7. With mixcr v2.1.11, UMI consensuses were aligned to TRA and TRB V and J templates and assembled into clonotypes. Clonotypes were classified as expanded or contracted when called significant by both edgeR and NoisET, with noise models trained on biological replicates. For edgeR calls, the cutoffs were a false discovery rate-adjusted p below 0.01 and a log2 fold-change threshold of 1. As an exploratory analysis of dynamics, max-normalized trajectories of the 1000 most abundant clonotypes were examined with PCA combined with hierarchical clustering. The CD4 or CD8 phenotype of responding clones was assigned using the separately sequenced CD4+ and CD8+ repertoires. TCRdb reanalyzed the raw reads on its own, using fastp at Q25 for trimming and MiXCR for clone calling, and kept in-frame beta chains. Identical CDR3 protein sequences are pooled into one entry, listed with their most common genes and DNA. The V and J calls and clone size are TCRdb's, not the authors'. The sample yields some 450,000 distinct CDR3 sequences; around 20% were counted once. The leading ten clones occupy 7.5% to 10% of the sample.

V was cut back by 1 base and J by 1 base, leaving a gap of 11 bases between them. CDR1 and CDR2 are drawn from the germline V gene: SGHTA, FQGNSA. The cysteine opens and the phenylalanine closes a CDR3 of 17 amino acids. The entry retains the CDR3 DNA only, 51 bases that are in frame from base 1. Ficoll-Paque density gradient centrifugation was used to isolate PBMCs. The sample consisted of PBMCs or a T cell subset sorted from them (not recorded which). The sequence links TRBV7-2 to TRBJ1-6; TRBD1 could be the D gene, as 5 bases match. The receptor comes from an adult woman who had mild COVID-19 (a few samples of this study predate the infection). The sample titles of this study are shuffled in the database, so cell type and time point are left out; the donor was told from shared clones. The CDR3 loop reads CASSLVGGGSYNSPLHF. The nucleotide sequence reads TGTGCCAGCAGCTTAGTAGGCGGGGGTTCCTATAATTCACCCCTCCACTTT.